Following are 5 T cell receptor beta chains from one sample sequenced in a study of Ad26.COV2.S vaccination and SARS-CoV-2 variants. Data came from immunoSEQ multiplex PCR; TCRdb stores just in-frame clones and leaves some out. The sample yields roughly 450,000 clones, 75% to 95% seen once. Indicated treatment: roughly 18 received Ad26.COV2.S at low or high dose, single or two shots; roughly five received placebo; per-sample allocation not given. Vaccine and placebo recipients were sampled on day 63 after the first injection. Specimen: peripheral blood, collected in a trial of Ad26.COV2.S vaccine versus placebo. The receptors were sampled from a person between 18 and 59 years old who received the Ad26.COV2.S COVID-19 vaccine or a placebo.

This chain uses TRBV9 with TRBJ1-1; the D is unclear. CDR3 length: 16 amino acids. V lost 0 bases and J lost 4, with 16 bases in between. CDR1 SGDLS and CDR2 YYNGEE come from the germline V gene. As DNA, the CDR3 is TGTGCCAGCAGCGTAGCCCCGGACGGGCTTCTCACTGAAGCTTTCTTT. Protein product: CASSVAPDGLLTEAFF.

V gene TRBV10-3 combines with J gene TRBJ2-2, with 8 nucleotides matching TRBD1. After removal of 4 bases from V and 1 base from J, the junction contained 2 bases not matched to a gene. CDR3 length: 15 amino acids. The germline gives CDR1 ENHRY, CDR2 SYGVKD. CDR3 region: CAISVGQVNTGELFF. The CDR3 DNA reads TGTGCCATCAGTGTGGGACAGGTGAACACCGGGGAGCTGTTTTTT.

The chain combines TRBV7-2 with TRBJ2-5, with D possibly matching TRBD2 (6 bases). Germline-derived CDR1 and CDR2 are SGHTA and FQGNSA. The CDR3 covers 14 residues. The ends were cut back, 2 bases at V and 7 bases at J, with 14 bases in the middle. The CDR3 spells CASSLPGTYGTQYF. The CDR3 DNA sequence: TGTGCCAGCAGCTTACCAGGGACTTACGGGACCCAGTACTTC.

V and J are TRBV7-8 and TRBJ1-1; D is ambiguous. This CDR3 has 12 amino acids. Looked up from germline, CDR1 is SGHVS and CDR2 is FQNEAQ. V lost 5 bases and J 3 bases, leaving 7 bases between the germline ends. The CDR3 spells CASSLTYTEAFF. DNA for the CDR3: TGTGCCAGCAGCCTAACCTACACTGAAGCTTTCTTT.

The chain combines TRBV19 with TRBJ1-1; D perhaps matches TRBD1 (5 bases). The CDR3 spans 13 residues. CDR1 is LNHDA and CDR2 is SQIVND in the germline V gene (reference sequence). Trimming took off 8 bases at V and 4 bases at J, with 14 bases between the two ends. CDR3 nucleotides: TGTGCCAGTGAGGGCCCGGGGGGCACTGAAGCTTTCTTT. Translating it yields CASEGPGGTEAFF. The full variable domain, completed using reference TRBV19 and TRBJ1-1, is DGGITQSPKYLFRKEGQNVTLSCEQNLNHDAMYWYRQDPGQGLRLIYYSQIVNDFQKGDIAEGYSVSREKKESFPLTVTSAQKNPTAFYLCASEGPGGTEAFFGQGTRLTVV.